These 14 T cell receptor beta chains originate from one sample sequenced in a study of blood T cell repertoires in COVID-19. Sequencing used immunoSEQ multiplex PCR; TCRdb keeps in-frame clones, though not all of them. In the table there are under 150,000 clones, 88% of which are singletons. Sequenced sample: PBMCs or T cells enriched from blood (not recorded which). These receptors were taken from a woman aged 30 to 39 with acute COVID-19.

In this sample, this clone turned up once. V gene TRBV5-1 combines with J gene TRBJ1-1, with TRBD1 matching over 7 bases. The CDR3 spans 15 residues. Germline V gene lookup returns CDR1 SGHRS and CDR2 YFSETQ. V lost 5 bases to trimming and J lost 4 bases; unmatched junction nucleotides: 11. The CDR3 nucleotides are TGCGCCAGCAGTTTCGGAGACAGGGTCACCACTGAAGCTTTCTTT. Protein product: CASSFGDRVTTEAFF.

This rearrangement joins TRBV28 to TRBJ1-1; D is uncertain. This CDR3 comprises 11 residues. CDR1 MDHEN and CDR2 SYDVKM come from the germline V gene. The V end lost 6 bases, the J end lost 6 bases, and 8 bases lay between the germline ends. The CDR3 loop is CASSRQAEAFF. CDR3 DNA sequence: TGTGCCAGCAGCCGCCAGGCTGAAGCTTTCTTT.

The CDR3 DNA follows: TGCAGCGTTGTGGCTAGCGGGAGGGGGACAGATACGCAGTATTTT. It translates to CSVVASGRGTDTQYF. The gene calls are TRBV29-1 and TRBJ2-3; 12 bases match TRBD2. Germline loops: CDR1 SQVTM, CDR2 ANQGSEA. This CDR3 comprises 15 residues. J gave up 3 bases and V 4 bases, and 5 bases lay outside the gene matches.

This clone showed up just a few times. The rearrangement links TRBV7-9 to TRBJ1-5; maybe TRBD1 (6 bases). The germline V and J ends were trimmed by 5 bases and 6 bases, with 17 bases remaining between them. The CDR3 runs to 15 residues. CDR1 is SEHNR and CDR2 is FQNEAQ in the germline V gene (reference sequence). CDR3 in DNA: TGTGCCAGCAGCCCGGCGGGGGGCGGGGGTCAGCCCCAGCATTTT. Protein sequence: CASSPAGGGGQPQHF.

The chain is built from TRBV30 and TRBJ2-7, with TRBD2 matching 14 bases. With V trimmed by 1 base and J by 6 bases, 17 bases remained unmatched. Germline values: CDR1 GTSNPN, CDR2 SVGIG (reference sequence). The CDR3 consists of 19 residues. CDR3 residues: CAWSESAPLGLAGVSEQYF. The CDR3 DNA follows: TGTGCCTGGAGTGAGTCTGCCCCACTGGGACTAGCGGGAGTGAGCGAGCAGTACTTC.

The rearrangement links TRBV14 to TRBJ2-5; TRBD1 matches at 12 bases. CDR3 length: 15 amino acids. Trimming took 4 bases from V and 5 from J; bases not matched to a gene: 5. Germline CDR1 reads SGHDN; CDR2 reads FVKESK. CDR3 sequence (DNA): TGTGCCAGCAGCCTCGGGACAGGGGGCGCGGAGACCCAGTACTTC. Protein sequence: CASSLGTGGAETQYF.

The chain is built from TRBV7-9 and TRBJ2-1; 15 nucleotides match TRBD2. V lost 5 bases, J lost 10 bases, and 6 bases stayed unmatched. The CDR3 extends over 15 amino acids. The germline gives CDR1 SEHNR, CDR2 FQNEAQ (reference sequence). CDR3 nucleotide sequence: TGTGCCAGCAGCCTAAGAGGGACTAGCGGGAGGGAGCAGTTCTTC. Translation gives CASSLRGTSGREQFF.

The chain has TRBV3-1 (or the pseudogene TRBV3-2) and TRBJ2-5; 8 bases map to TRBD2. This CDR3 has 14 residues. Trimming took 4 bases from V and 4 from J; bases not matched to a gene: 5. Germline V gene data show CDR1 as LGHDT and CDR2 as YNNKEL (reference sequence). The CDR3 DNA follows: TGTGCCAGCAGCCTTTGGACTAGCTTAGAGACCCAGTACTTC. This sequence encodes CASSLWTSLETQYF.

V usage is TRBV12-5 and J usage is TRBJ1-1; TRBD1 matches 7 bases. Germline values: CDR1 LGHNT, CDR2 FRNRAP. V lost 2 bases to trimming and J lost 4 bases; unmatched junction nucleotides: 4. The CDR3 consists of 14 residues. CDR3 protein: CASGLQGVSTEAFF. CDR3 nucleotide sequence: TGTGCTAGTGGTTTGCAGGGGGTTAGCACTGAAGCTTTCTTT.

The table lists this clone with a few counts. The V and J genes are TRBV27 and TRBJ2-2, with 11 positions matching TRBD2. The CDR3 covers 15 residues. The V segment lost 6 bases and the J segment 4 bases; nucleotides outside the gene matches: 4. Germline V CDR1 and CDR2: MNHEY, SMNVEV (reference sequence). The CDR3 DNA follows: TGTGCCAGCAGGCTAGCGGGAGGTCCCACCGGGGAGCTGTTTTTT. Translated: CASRLAGGPTGELFF.

The chain carries TRBV25-1 and TRBJ2-7; 12 bases align to TRBD2. The V gene end was trimmed by 4 bases and the J gene end by 7 bases; junction bases not matched to a gene: 8. The CDR3 runs 15 residues. Germline CDR1 and CDR2: MGHDK and SYGVNS. DNA of the CDR3: TGTGCCAGCAGTGTTCGACTAGCGGGAGATCAGGAGCAGTACTTC. This sequence encodes CASSVRLAGDQEQYF.

The genes are TRBV29-1 and TRBJ2-1; D might be TRBD1 (7 bases). V lost 1 base and J lost 3, with 25 bases in between. Germline V gene data show CDR1 as SQVTM and CDR2 as ANQGSEA. CDR3 length: 19 amino acids. The CDR3 DNA sequence: TGCAGCGTTGAAGCCCAGGGGAACCGACAGGGCGGGATCTACAATGAGCAGTTCTTC. The encoded protein is CSVEAQGNRQGGIYNEQFF.

The V call is TRBV18, the J call TRBJ2-3; D is uncertain. The germline gives CDR1 KGHSH, CDR2 LQKENI. Trimming removed 2 bases from V and 0 bases from J, with 9 bases in between. There are 15 residues in the CDR3. The CDR3 DNA reads TGTGCCAGCTCACCATCAGGAACTAGCACAGATACGCAGTATTTT. This gives the protein CASSPSGTSTDTQYF.

The chain has TRBV5-1 and TRBJ2-7; maybe TRBD2 (6 bases). V was shortened by 0 bases and J by 5 bases, with 12 bases between the two germline ends. The CDR3 length is 14 residues. Germline V gene data show CDR1 as SGHRS and CDR2 as YFSETQ. CDR3 loop: CASSLDGSIDEQYF. The CDR3, as DNA: TGCGCCAGCAGCTTGGACGGGAGTATCGACGAGCAGTACTTC.